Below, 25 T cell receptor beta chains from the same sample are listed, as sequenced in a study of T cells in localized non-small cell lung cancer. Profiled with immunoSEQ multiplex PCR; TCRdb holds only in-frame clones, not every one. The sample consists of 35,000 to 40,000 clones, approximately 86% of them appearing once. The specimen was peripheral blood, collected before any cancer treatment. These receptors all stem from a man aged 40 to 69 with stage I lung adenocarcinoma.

The CDR3 nucleotides are TGTGCCAGCAGTCTCTTAGGAGATACGCAGTATTTT. Its translation is CASSLLGDTQYF. The chain is built from TRBV28 and TRBJ2-3; the D is unclear. This CDR3 is 12 amino acids long. V was shortened by 5 bases and J by 5 bases, with 8 bases between the two germline ends. The germline V gene has CDR1 MDHEN and CDR2 SYDVKM.

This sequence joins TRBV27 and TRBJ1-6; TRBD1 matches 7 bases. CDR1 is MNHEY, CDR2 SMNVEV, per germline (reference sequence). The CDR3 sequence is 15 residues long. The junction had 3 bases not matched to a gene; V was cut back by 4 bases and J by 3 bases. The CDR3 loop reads CASSSGQYYNSPLHF. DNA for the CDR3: TGTGCCAGCAGTTCGGGACAGTACTATAATTCACCCCTCCACTTT.

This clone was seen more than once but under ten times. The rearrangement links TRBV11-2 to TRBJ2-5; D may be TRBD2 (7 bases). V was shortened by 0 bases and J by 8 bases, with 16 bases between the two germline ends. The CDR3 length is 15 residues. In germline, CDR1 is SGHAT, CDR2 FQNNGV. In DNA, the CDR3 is TGTGCCAGCAGCTTAGAGGGGGGGCGAGTGAAAACCCAGTACTTC. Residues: CASSLEGGRVKTQYF.

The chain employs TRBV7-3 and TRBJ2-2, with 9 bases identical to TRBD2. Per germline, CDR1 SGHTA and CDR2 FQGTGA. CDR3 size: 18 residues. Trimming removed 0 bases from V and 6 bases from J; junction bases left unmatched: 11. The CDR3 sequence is CASSLTANAGTSPGELFF. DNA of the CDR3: TGTGCCAGCAGCTTAACAGCGAATGCCGGGACTAGCCCCGGGGAGCTGTTTTTT.

CDR3 loop: CASSVSSGSNQETQYF. In nucleotides, the CDR3 is TGTGCCAGCAGCGTATCTAGCGGGAGCAACCAAGAGACCCAGTACTTC. The gene calls are TRBV9 and TRBJ2-5, with 10 bases aligning to TRBD2. The CDR3 runs 16 residues. Trimming cost V 1 base and J 0 bases; bases outside gene matches: 3. Looked up from germline, CDR1 is SGDLS and CDR2 is YYNGEE.

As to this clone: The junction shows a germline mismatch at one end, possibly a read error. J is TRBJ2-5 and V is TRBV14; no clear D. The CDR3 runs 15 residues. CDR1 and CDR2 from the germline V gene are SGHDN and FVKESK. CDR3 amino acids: CASSQDRPPQGTQYF. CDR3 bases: TGTGCCAGCAGCCAAGATAGACCTCCCCAAGGGACCCAGTACTTC.

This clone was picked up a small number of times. The CDR3, as DNA: TGCAGCGTTGCCTCGCTAGCTGCGGAGACCCAGTACTTC. The encoded protein is CSVASLAAETQYF. The rearrangement joins TRBV29-1 to TRBJ2-5, with D perhaps TRBD2 (5 bases). The CDR3 is 13 amino acids. The V end lost 4 bases, the J end lost 5 bases, and 14 bases lay between the germline ends. Germline CDR1 and CDR2: SQVTM and ANQGSEA.

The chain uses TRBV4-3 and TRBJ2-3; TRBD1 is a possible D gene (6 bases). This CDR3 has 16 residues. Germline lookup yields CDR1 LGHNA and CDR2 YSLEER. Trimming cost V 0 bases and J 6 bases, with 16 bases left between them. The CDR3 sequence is CASSQDVQGVWDTQYF. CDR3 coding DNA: TGCGCCAGCAGCCAAGATGTACAGGGCGTGTGGGATACGCAGTATTTT.

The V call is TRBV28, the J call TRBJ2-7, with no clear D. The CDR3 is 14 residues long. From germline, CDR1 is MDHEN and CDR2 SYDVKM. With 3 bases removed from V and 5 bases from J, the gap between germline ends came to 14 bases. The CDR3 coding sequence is TGTGCCAGCAGTTTTTTTCAGGTTAGGCACGAGCAGTACTTC. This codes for CASSFFQVRHEQYF.

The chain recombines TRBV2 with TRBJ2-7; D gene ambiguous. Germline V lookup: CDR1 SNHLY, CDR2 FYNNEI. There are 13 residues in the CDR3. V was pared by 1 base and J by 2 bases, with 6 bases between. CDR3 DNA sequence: TGTGCCAGCAGTGAAGGACCGGCCTACGAGCAGTACTTC. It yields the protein CASSEGPAYEQYF.

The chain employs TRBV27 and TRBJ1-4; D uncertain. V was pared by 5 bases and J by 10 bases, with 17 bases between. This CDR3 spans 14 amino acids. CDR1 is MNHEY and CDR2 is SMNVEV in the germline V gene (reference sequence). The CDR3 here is CASSEGSEDPKLFF. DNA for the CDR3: TGTGCCAGCAGTGAGGGCTCGGAGGACCCAAAACTGTTTTTT. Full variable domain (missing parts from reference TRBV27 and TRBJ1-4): EAQVTQNPRYLITVTGKKLTVTCSQNMNHEYMSWYRQDPGLGLRQIYYSMNVEVTDKGDVPEGYKVSRKEKRNFPLILESPSPNQTSLYFCASSEGSEDPKLFFGSGTQLSVL.

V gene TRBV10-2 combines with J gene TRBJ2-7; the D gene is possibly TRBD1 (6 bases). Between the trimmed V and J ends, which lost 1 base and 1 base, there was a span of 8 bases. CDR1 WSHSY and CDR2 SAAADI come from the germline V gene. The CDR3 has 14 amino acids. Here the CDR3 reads CASSELGGSYEQYF. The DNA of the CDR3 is TGCGCCAGCAGTGAGTTAGGGGGATCCTACGAGCAGTACTTC.

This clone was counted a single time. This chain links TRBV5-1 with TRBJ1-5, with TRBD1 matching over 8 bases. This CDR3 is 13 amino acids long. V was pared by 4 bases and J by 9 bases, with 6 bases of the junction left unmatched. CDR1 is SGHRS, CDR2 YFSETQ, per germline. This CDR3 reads CASSPGTGRPQHF. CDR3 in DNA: TGCGCCAGCAGCCCCGGGACAGGAAGGCCCCAGCATTTT. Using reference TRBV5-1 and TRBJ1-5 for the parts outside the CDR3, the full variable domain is KAGVTQTPRYLIKTRGQQVTLSCSPISGHRSVSWYQQTPGQGLQFLFEYFSETQRNKGNFPGRFSGRQFSNSRSEMNVSTLELGDSALYLCASSPGTGRPQHFGDGTRLSIL.

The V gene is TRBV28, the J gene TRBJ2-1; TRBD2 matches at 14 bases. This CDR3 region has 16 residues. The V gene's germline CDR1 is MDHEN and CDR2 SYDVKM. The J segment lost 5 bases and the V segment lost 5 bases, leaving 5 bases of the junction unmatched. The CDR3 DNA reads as TGTGCCAGCAGTCGGACTAGCGGGAGGTCCCACAATGAGCAGTTCTTC. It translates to CASSRTSGRSHNEQFF.

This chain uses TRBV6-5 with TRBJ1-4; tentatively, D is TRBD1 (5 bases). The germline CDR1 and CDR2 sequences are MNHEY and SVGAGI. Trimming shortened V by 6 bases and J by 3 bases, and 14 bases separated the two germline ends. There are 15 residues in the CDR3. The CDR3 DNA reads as TGTGCCAGCAGCTCCGGGAGGGGCTCTAATGAAAAACTGTTTTTT. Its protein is CASSSGRGSNEKLFF.

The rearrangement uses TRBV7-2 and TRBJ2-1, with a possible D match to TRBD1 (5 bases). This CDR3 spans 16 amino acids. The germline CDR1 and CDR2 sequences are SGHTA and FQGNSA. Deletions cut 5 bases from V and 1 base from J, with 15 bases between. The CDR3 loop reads CASSPQTAQSYNEQFF. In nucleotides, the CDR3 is TGTGCCAGCAGCCCCCAGACAGCCCAGTCCTACAATGAGCAGTTCTTC. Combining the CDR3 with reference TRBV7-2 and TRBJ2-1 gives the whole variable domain GAGVSQSPSNKVTEKGKDVELRCDPISGHTALYWYRQSLGQGLEFLIYFQGNSAPDKSGLPSDRFSAERTGGSVSTLTIQRTQQEDSAVYLCASSPQTAQSYNEQFFGPGTRLTVL.

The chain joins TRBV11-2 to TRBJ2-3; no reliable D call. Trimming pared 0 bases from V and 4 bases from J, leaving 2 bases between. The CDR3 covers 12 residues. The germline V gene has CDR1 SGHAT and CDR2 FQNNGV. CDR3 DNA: TGTGCCAGCAGCTTAGAGGCAGATACGCAGTATTTT. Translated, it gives CASSLEADTQYF. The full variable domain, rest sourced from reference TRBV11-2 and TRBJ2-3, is EAGVAQSPRYKIIEKRQSVAFWCNPISGHATLYWYQQILGQGPKLLIQFQNNGVVDDSQLPKDRFSAERLKGVDSTLKIQPAKLEDSAVYLCASSLEADTQYFGPGTRLTVL.

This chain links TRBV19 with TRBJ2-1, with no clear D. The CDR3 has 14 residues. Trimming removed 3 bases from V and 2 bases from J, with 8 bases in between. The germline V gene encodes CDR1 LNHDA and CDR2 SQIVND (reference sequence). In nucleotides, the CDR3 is TGTGCCAGTAGTATTGAGTCTACCTACAATGAGCAGTTCTTC. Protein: CASSIESTYNEQFF.

The CDR3 reads CASSLTESDTQYF. The CDR3 nucleotides read TGTGCCAGCAGCCTTACAGAGTCAGATACGCAGTATTTT. The chain employs TRBV6-5 and TRBJ2-3; D unresolved. Trimming left V 6 bases short and J 4 bases short, with 11 bases between. Germline CDR1 and CDR2: MNHEY and SVGAGI. This CDR3 comprises 13 residues.

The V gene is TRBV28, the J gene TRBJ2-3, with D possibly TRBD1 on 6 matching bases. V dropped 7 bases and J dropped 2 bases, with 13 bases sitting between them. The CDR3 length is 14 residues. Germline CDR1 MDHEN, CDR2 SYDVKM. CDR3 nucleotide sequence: TGTGCCAGCAACCCGCCAGGGGTCACAGATACGCAGTATTTT. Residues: CASNPPGVTDTQYF.

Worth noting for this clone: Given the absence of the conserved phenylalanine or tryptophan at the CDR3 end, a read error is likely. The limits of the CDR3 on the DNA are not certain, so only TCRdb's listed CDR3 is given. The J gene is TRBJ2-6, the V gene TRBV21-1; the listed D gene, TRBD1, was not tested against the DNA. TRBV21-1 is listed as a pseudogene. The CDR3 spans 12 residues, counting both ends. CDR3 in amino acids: CASSKASRDREL.

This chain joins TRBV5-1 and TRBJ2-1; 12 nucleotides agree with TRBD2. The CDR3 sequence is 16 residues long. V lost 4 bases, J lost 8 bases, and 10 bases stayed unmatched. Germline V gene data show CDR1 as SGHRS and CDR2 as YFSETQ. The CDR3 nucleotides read TGCGCCAGCAGCGAAGGGACTAGCGGGTTTTGGGATGAGCAGTTCTTC. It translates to CASSEGTSGFWDEQFF. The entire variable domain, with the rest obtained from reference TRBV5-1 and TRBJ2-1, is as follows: KAGVTQTPRYLIKTRGQQVTLSCSPISGHRSVSWYQQTPGQGLQFLFEYFSETQRNKGNFPGRFSGRQFSNSRSEMNVSTLELGDSALYLCASSEGTSGFWDEQFFGPGTRLTVL.

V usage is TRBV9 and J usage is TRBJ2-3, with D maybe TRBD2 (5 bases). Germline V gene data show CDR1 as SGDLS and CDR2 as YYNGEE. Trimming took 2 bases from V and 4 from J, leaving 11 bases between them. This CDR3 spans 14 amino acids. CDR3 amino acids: CASSVGLVADTQYF. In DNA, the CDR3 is TGTGCCAGCAGCGTCGGACTGGTGGCAGATACGCAGTATTTT.

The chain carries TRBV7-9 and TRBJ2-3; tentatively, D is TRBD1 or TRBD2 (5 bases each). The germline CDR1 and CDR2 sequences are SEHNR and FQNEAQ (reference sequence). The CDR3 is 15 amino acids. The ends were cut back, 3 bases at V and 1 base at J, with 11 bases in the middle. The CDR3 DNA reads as TGTGCCAGCAGCTTCCGGGACCCGGGCACAGATACGCAGTATTTT. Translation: CASSFRDPGTDTQYF.

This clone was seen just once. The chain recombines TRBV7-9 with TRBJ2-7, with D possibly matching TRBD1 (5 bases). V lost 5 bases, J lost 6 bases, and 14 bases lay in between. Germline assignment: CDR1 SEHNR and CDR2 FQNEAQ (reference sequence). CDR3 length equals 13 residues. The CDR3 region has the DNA TGTGCCAGCAGCCTCTCAGGGCCCGGCGAGCAGTACTTC. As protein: CASSLSGPGEQYF.